The 21 T cell receptor beta chains below were found in one sample sequenced in a study of beta chain features in type 1 diabetes. What was sequenced were expressed TCRB transcripts, since all of the isolated RNA had been reverse transcribed. Sequencing was performed with immunoSEQ multiplex PCR; in TCRdb, only in-frame clones are kept and a portion is missing. The table lists approximately 40,000 clones, roughly 50% of them singletons. Sequenced sample: stem cell memory CD4+ T cells from blood. The receptors here all came from a woman aged 30 to 39 in good health.

This clone appeared a few times. The chain combines TRBV6-5 with TRBJ2-5; no definite D call. The germline V gene has CDR1 MNHEY and CDR2 SVGAGI. Trimming cost V 6 bases and J 6 bases, with 20 bases left between them. The CDR3 runs to 15 residues. CDR3 amino acids: CASRTRSPSMQTQYF. CDR3 DNA sequence: TGTGCCAGCAGAACCCGGAGCCCCTCAATGCAGACCCAGTACTTC.

In this sample, this clone turned up a few times. The chain is built from TRBV30 and TRBJ2-5; no definite D call. This CDR3 has 13 residues. Germline V lookup: CDR1 GTSNPN, CDR2 SVGIG (reference sequence). Trimming pared 1 base from V and 5 bases from J, leaving 11 bases between. DNA for the CDR3: TGTGCCTGGAGTGCGCCGCTCGGGGAGACCCAGTACTTC. Protein: CAWSAPLGETQYF.

The chain joins TRBV7-8 to TRBJ2-1; 7 bases are shared with TRBD2. The CDR3 covers 15 residues. Germline lookup yields CDR1 SGHVS and CDR2 FQNEAQ. V was pared by 4 bases and J by 7 bases, with 10 bases of the junction left unmatched. DNA for the CDR3: TGTGCCAGCAGCTACTCCCCGGGACTACTAAATGAGCAGTTCTTC. Translated, it gives CASSYSPGLLNEQFF.

The chain recombines TRBV5-1 with TRBJ2-3, with D tentatively TRBD2 (5 bases). This CDR3 region has 14 residues. Trimming took off 2 bases at V and 1 base at J, with 8 bases between the two ends. Germline V lookup: CDR1 SGHRS, CDR2 YFSETQ. DNA of the CDR3: TGCGCCAGCAGCTTCCCCGGGGGCACAGATACGCAGTATTTT. It specifies CASSFPGGTDTQYF.

This clone was observed a few times. This chain uses TRBV7-3 with TRBJ2-5; 14 nucleotides match TRBD2. The length of the CDR3 is 17 residues. Germline V lookup: CDR1 SGHTA, CDR2 FQGTGA. Germline trimming cut 5 bases from V and 5 bases from J; bases unmatched to any gene: 10. The CDR3 spells CASSRGTSGSKSETQYF. CDR3 nucleotides: TGTGCCAGCAGCCGCGGGACTAGCGGGAGTAAATCGGAGACCCAGTACTTC.

The genes are TRBV7-9 and TRBJ1-5, with D maybe TRBD1 (6 bases). CDR3 size: 15 residues. Germline CDR1 is SEHNR and CDR2 is FQNEAQ (reference sequence). V was shortened by 0 bases and J by 2 bases, with 8 bases between the two germline ends. The CDR3 coding sequence is TGTGCCAGCAGCTTAGCAGGGGGTGGCAATCAGCCCCAGCATTTT. This gives the protein CASSLAGGGNQPQHF.

This chain joins TRBV28 and TRBJ1-3; D call uncertain. Germline CDR1 MDHEN, CDR2 SYDVKM. With 2 bases removed from V and 0 bases from J, the gap between germline ends came to 14 bases. The CDR3 consists of 17 residues. CDR3 amino acids: CASSLVAGGLSGNTIYF. The CDR3 nucleotides read TGTGCCAGCAGTTTAGTTGCAGGTGGCCTCTCTGGAAACACCATATATTTT.

V usage is TRBV19 and J usage is TRBJ2-7, with 9 nucleotides matching TRBD1. V trimming: 6 bases; J trimming: 4 bases; junction bases outside the gene matches: 7. CDR1 and CDR2 from the germline V gene are LNHDA and SQIVND (reference sequence). The CDR3 length is 14 residues. The CDR3 nucleotides read TGTGCCAGTAGCCCCGGGACAGGGTGGTACGAGCAGTACTTC. Residues: CASSPGTGWYEQYF.

The chain links TRBV4-3 to TRBJ2-6; 10 nucleotides line up with TRBD1. The germline V gene encodes CDR1 LGHNA and CDR2 YSLEER. Trimming at V came to 1 base and at J to 4 bases, leaving 7 bases not matched to a gene. The CDR3 runs 18 residues. The CDR3: CASSQVGQGYLGANVLTF. CDR3 DNA sequence: TGCGCCAGCAGCCAAGTGGGACAGGGGTATTTGGGGGCCAACGTCCTGACTTTC.

CDR3 loop: CASSSTAGRKNTEAFF. The CDR3 DNA follows: TGTGCCAGCAGCTCCACAGCGGGACGCAAAAACACTGAAGCTTTCTTT. The chain uses TRBV7-2 and TRBJ1-1; a possible D gene is TRBD1 (5 bases). The CDR3 is 16 amino acids. In germline, CDR1 is SGHTA, CDR2 FQGNSA. V dropped 4 bases and J dropped 2 bases, with 17 bases sitting between them.

This chain connects TRBV29-1 to TRBJ2-1; D is possibly TRBD2 (5 bases). V lost 3 bases, J lost 2 bases, and 17 bases lay in between. The CDR3 extends over 16 amino acids. Germline CDR1 is SQVTM and CDR2 is ANQGSEA. CDR3: CSVDLDGIGAYNEQFF. DNA for the CDR3: TGCAGCGTTGACCTGGATGGGATCGGGGCCTACAATGAGCAGTTCTTC.

The chain has TRBV7-3 and TRBJ2-1; 11 nucleotides align to TRBD2. The V segment lost 4 bases and the J segment 6 bases; nucleotides outside the gene matches: 17. This CDR3 is 19 amino acids long. Germline CDR1 and CDR2: SGHTA and FQGTGA. CDR3 in amino acids: CASSSLEATLAGVINEQFF. The CDR3, as DNA: TGTGCCAGCAGCTCCCTCGAAGCCACACTAGCGGGAGTTATCAATGAGCAGTTCTTC.

V gene TRBV27 combines with J gene TRBJ2-1; possible D gene TRBD2, 5 bases. The germline CDR1 and CDR2 sequences are MNHEY and SMNVEV (reference sequence). V lost 6 bases and J 8 bases, leaving 14 bases between the germline ends. The CDR3 consists of 13 residues. The CDR3 is CASRLTSLYEQFF. The DNA for the CDR3 is TGTGCCAGCAGGCTAACTAGTCTCTATGAGCAGTTCTTC.

V and J are TRBV30 and TRBJ2-5, with TRBD2 matching 7 bases. With 3 bases clipped from V and 2 bases from J, the junction kept 3 bases outside the gene matches. Germline loops: CDR1 GTSNPN, CDR2 SVGIG (reference sequence). The CDR3 loop spans 13 amino acids. The CDR3 protein is CAWRRELQETQYF. CDR3 coding DNA: TGTGCCTGGAGGCGGGAGCTACAAGAGACCCAGTACTTC.

V usage is TRBV19 and J usage is TRBJ2-5; the D gene is possibly TRBD2 (6 bases). V lost 3 bases to trimming and J lost 5 bases, with 13 bases between them. The CDR3 runs to 14 residues. Germline V gene data show CDR1 as LNHDA and CDR2 as SQIVND (reference sequence). The CDR3 loop is CASSIPGSGETQYF. The CDR3 coding sequence is TGTGCCAGTAGTATTCCCGGAAGCGGGGAGACCCAGTACTTC. The whole variable domain, remainder taken from reference TRBV19 and TRBJ2-5, is DGGITQSPKYLFRKEGQNVTLSCEQNLNHDAMYWYRQDPGQGLRLIYYSQIVNDFQKGDIAEGYSVSREKKESFPLTVTSAQKNPTAFYLCASSIPGSGETQYFGPGTRLLVL.

This sequence joins TRBV2 and TRBJ2-1; TRBD2 aligns across 10 bases. Germline V gives CDR1 SNHLY, CDR2 FYNNEI. The CDR3 is 14 amino acids. The V segment lost 5 bases and the J segment 8 bases; nucleotides outside the gene matches: 6. DNA for the CDR3: TGTGCCAGCAGTTTATCTAGCGGGAGCTATGAGCAGTTCTTC. Protein product: CASSLSSGSYEQFF. The entire variable domain, with the rest obtained from reference TRBV2 and TRBJ2-1, is as follows: EPEVTQTPSHQVTQMGQEVILRCVPISNHLYFYWYRQILGQKVEFLVSFYNNEISEKSEIFDDQFSVERPDGSNFTLKIRSTKLEDSAMYFCASSLSSGSYEQFFGPGTRLTVL.

This clone was detected a few times. The CDR3 sequence: CASSLSRFYDTQYF. Written as DNA, the CDR3 is TGTGCCAGCAGCTTAAGCAGGTTTTATGATACGCAGTATTTT. The chain couples TRBV7-2 to TRBJ2-3; no clear D. The CDR3 contains 14 residues. CDR1 is SGHTA and CDR2 is FQGNSA in the germline V gene. Deletions cut 2 bases from V and 6 bases from J, with 12 bases between.

The chain uses TRBV7-9 and TRBJ2-3, with 7 bases identical to TRBD2. The V gene's germline CDR1 is SEHNR and CDR2 FQNEAQ (reference sequence). V lost 7 bases, J lost 1 base, and 14 bases stayed unmatched. This CDR3 is 17 amino acids long. This chain's CDR3 is CASNTQVGEGRTDTQYF. The CDR3 DNA sequence: TGTGCCAGCAACACCCAAGTAGGGGAGGGGCGCACAGATACGCAGTATTTT.

J is TRBJ2-1 and V is TRBV5-1; 9 bases are shared with TRBD2. This CDR3 is 18 amino acids long. Trimming at V came to 0 bases and at J to 8 bases, leaving 15 bases not matched to a gene. Germline V gene sequence: CDR1 SGHRS, CDR2 YFSETQ. CDR3 nucleotide sequence: TGCGCCAGCAGCTTGGGACCCGGCTTAGCGGGAGCAGCCTATGAGCAGTTCTTC. The encoded protein is CASSLGPGLAGAAYEQFF.

The table lists this clone with a count of one. The genes are TRBV28 and TRBJ2-1; the match to TRBD2 covers 13 bases. The germline V gene encodes CDR1 MDHEN and CDR2 SYDVKM. J lost 5 bases, V lost 5 bases, and 12 bases had no gene match. The length of the CDR3 is 18 residues. The CDR3: CASSGPSLGLAGNNEQFF. Here the CDR3 DNA reads TGTGCCAGCAGTGGCCCGTCACTGGGACTAGCGGGGAACAATGAGCAGTTCTTC. Variable domain in full (rest from reference TRBV28 and TRBJ2-1): DVKVTQSSRYLVKRTGEKVFLECVQDMDHENMFWYRQDPGLGLRLIYFSYDVKMKEKGDIPEGYSVSREKKERFSLILESASTNQTSMYLCASSGPSLGLAGNNEQFFGPGTRLTVL.

This chain connects TRBV5-4 to TRBJ2-7, with 9 bases lining up with TRBD1. CDR1 and CDR2 from the germline V gene are SGHNT and YYREEE (reference sequence). Trimming removed 7 bases from V and 1 base from J; junction bases left unmatched: 6. The CDR3 extends over 14 amino acids. CDR3 amino acids: CASQTGTGSYEQYF. The CDR3 region has the DNA TGTGCCAGCCAGACCGGGACAGGGTCCTACGAGCAGTACTTC.